A single sample gave rise to the 19 T cell receptor beta chains below, sequenced in a study of blood T cell repertoires in COVID-19. Produced via immunoSEQ multiplex PCR; TCRdb's table is partial and in-frame only. The table shows 85,000 to 95,000 clones, with approximately 92% occurring only once. Material: peripheral blood. The receptor source for this set is a woman aged 80 or older with active COVID-19.

The chain links TRBV9 to TRBJ2-7; 9 positions match TRBD1. The germline V gene encodes CDR1 SGDLS and CDR2 YYNGEE. Trimming took 3 bases from V and 3 from J; bases not matched to a gene: 7. The CDR3 is made up of 15 amino acids. The CDR3 DNA is TGTGCCAGCAGCGAGGGGACAGGGCCATTCTACGAGCAGTACTTC. This codes for CASSEGTGPFYEQYF.

This chain links TRBV5-4 with TRBJ1-1; 9 bases fit TRBD1. CDR1 is SGHNT and CDR2 is YYREEE in the germline V gene (reference sequence). Unmatched junction bases numbered 5, after V lost 0 bases and J lost 2 bases. The CDR3 extends over 16 amino acids. The CDR3 here is CASSLGPGQGNTEAFF. As DNA, the CDR3 is TGTGCCAGCAGCTTGGGGCCGGGACAGGGTAACACTGAAGCTTTCTTT.

The chain couples TRBV20-1 to TRBJ2-7; D might be TRBD1 (5 bases). The CDR3 consists of 14 residues. Germline V CDR1 and CDR2: DFQATT, SNEGSKA (reference sequence). V lost 3 bases to trimming and J lost 3 bases, with 15 bases between them. The CDR3 reads CSASRPQGLYEQYF. In nucleotides, the CDR3 is TGCAGTGCTAGTCGTCCGCAGGGCCTCTACGAGCAGTACTTC.

This clone came up a few times. The V gene is TRBV12-3 or TRBV12-4, the J gene TRBJ2-2; D gene unclear. The length of the CDR3 is 13 residues. Trimming stripped 6 bases from V and 6 bases from J, with 11 bases between. CDR3 nucleotides: TGTGCCAGCAGCCGCAATCAGGCCGGGGAGCTGTTTTTT. It is translated as CASSRNQAGELFF.

The chain uses TRBV18 and TRBJ2-3; no clear D. V was shortened by 3 bases and J by 4 bases, with 17 bases between the two germline ends. The CDR3 has 16 amino acids. Germline V CDR1 and CDR2: KGHSH, LQKENI. CDR3 DNA sequence: TGTGCCAGCTCACCTCCCCAGACCCCCAGCGCAGATACGCAGTATTTT. It specifies CASSPPQTPSADTQYF.

A single count supports this clone. The chain couples TRBV10-3 to TRBJ2-3, with 8 bases that match TRBD1. Germline V gene lookup returns CDR1 ENHRY and CDR2 SYGVKD. The CDR3 is made up of 14 amino acids. Unmatched junction bases numbered 3, after V lost 4 bases and J lost 3 bases. The CDR3 region is CAISVDRATDTQYF. The CDR3 nucleotides read TGTGCCATCAGTGTGGACAGGGCAACAGATACGCAGTATTTT.

This clone was detected only once. This chain connects TRBV28 to TRBJ2-7; 13 positions match TRBD2. Germline trimming cut 1 base from V and 2 bases from J; bases unmatched to any gene: 8. Germline-derived CDR1 and CDR2 are MDHEN and SYDVKM. CDR3 length equals 18 residues. CDR3 DNA: TGTGCCAGCAGTTTATTTCTAGGACTAGCGGGAGTCACCTACGAGCAGTACTTC. Translation: CASSLFLGLAGVTYEQYF.

The table lists this clone with a few counts. This chain joins TRBV10-1 and TRBJ1-2; D is undetermined. V was cut by 0 bases and J by 8 bases, with 7 bases left in between. Per the germline V gene, CDR1 is WNHNN and CDR2 is SYGVQD (reference sequence). The CDR3 consists of 12 residues. The CDR3 DNA reads as TGCGCCAGCAGTGAGTCGGTGGAGGGCTACACCTTC. Translated: CASSESVEGYTF.

This clone appeared a single time. The CDR3 DNA sequence: TGTGCCAGCAGAGGGCACCCAGGGGCGTACAATGAGCAGTTCTTC. It codes for CASRGHPGAYNEQFF. The chain links TRBV27 to TRBJ2-1, with D perhaps TRBD1 (6 bases). Germline values: CDR1 MNHEY, CDR2 SMNVEV (reference sequence). Trimming cost V 6 bases and J 4 bases, with 16 bases left between them. This CDR3 has 15 amino acids.

The V and J genes are TRBV5-4 and TRBJ2-7; TRBD2 matches 14 bases. V shed 0 bases, J shed 4 bases, and the junction held 3 bases outside the gene matches. There are 16 residues in the CDR3. Germline V gives CDR1 SGHNT, CDR2 YYREEE (reference sequence). This CDR3 is CASSLGLAGGPYEQYF. The CDR3 nucleotides read TGTGCCAGCAGCTTGGGACTAGCGGGAGGGCCGTACGAGCAGTACTTC.

This chain connects TRBV9 to TRBJ1-1; D uncertain. The CDR3 extends over 14 amino acids. With 1 base removed from V and 0 bases from J, the gap between germline ends came to 7 bases. Germline V CDR1 and CDR2: SGDLS, YYNGEE. CDR3 sequence reads: CASSVNTMNTEAFF. The CDR3, as DNA: TGTGCCAGCAGCGTAAATACAATGAACACTGAAGCTTTCTTT.

The chain links TRBV19 to TRBJ1-5, with TRBD1 matching 8 bases. CDR1 LNHDA and CDR2 SQIVND come from the germline V gene (reference sequence). This CDR3 has 14 residues. V gave up 5 bases and J gave up 5 bases; unmatched junction bases: 5. The CDR3 is CASSSQGAYQPQHF. In DNA, the CDR3 is TGTGCCAGTAGTTCTCAGGGGGCTTATCAGCCCCAGCATTTT.

The genes are TRBV28 and TRBJ2-7; TRBD1 matches 7 bases. The CDR3 totals 16 residues. J gave up 3 bases and V 6 bases, and 14 bases lay outside the gene matches. Germline V gene sequence: CDR1 MDHEN, CDR2 SYDVKM. Written as DNA, the CDR3 is TGTGCCAGCAGCCGACGGTCGACAGGGTTTTACTACGAGCAGTACTTC. Its translation: CASSRRSTGFYYEQYF.

DNA of the CDR3: TGTGCCAGCAGCCACCCTCGGGAGGGGATAGTGTCCACCATATATTTT. Its protein product is CASSHPREGIVSTIYF. This sequence joins TRBV7-3 and TRBJ1-3, with D perhaps TRBD1 (5 bases). CDR1 and CDR2 (germline): SGHTA, FQGTGA. There are 16 residues in the CDR3. V was shortened by 5 bases and J by 9 bases, with 23 bases between the two germline ends.

The J gene is TRBJ1-4, the V gene TRBV28, with a tentative D call TRBD1 (6 bases). The CDR3 loop spans 17 amino acids. The V end lost 3 bases, the J end lost 2 bases, and 16 bases lay between the germline ends. Looked up from germline, CDR1 is MDHEN and CDR2 is SYDVKM. The CDR3 DNA follows: TGTGCCAGCAGTTTGTCGGGTTGGGGGCGCACTAATGAAAAACTGTTTTTT. Protein sequence: CASSLSGWGRTNEKLFF. Together with reference TRBV28 and TRBJ1-4, the CDR3 gives the full variable domain: DVKVTQSSRYLVKRTGEKVFLECVQDMDHENMFWYRQDPGLGLRLIYFSYDVKMKEKGDIPEGYSVSREKKERFSLILESASTNQTSMYLCASSLSGWGRTNEKLFFGSGTQLSVL.

This sequence joins TRBV29-1 and TRBJ1-1; D not certain. V lost 1 base and J lost 2, with 5 bases in between. CDR1 is SQVTM, CDR2 ANQGSEA, per germline. The CDR3 contains 12 residues. The CDR3: CSVEGPNTEAFF. The CDR3, as DNA: TGCAGCGTTGAAGGGCCCAACACTGAAGCTTTCTTT.

This clone is a singleton in its sample. The chain uses TRBV11-2 and TRBJ2-2; a possible D gene is TRBD2 (5 bases). This CDR3 comprises 15 residues. Germline-derived CDR1 and CDR2 are SGHAT and FQNNGV. The V end was cut by 6 bases, the J end by 5 bases, with 16 bases between. CDR3 residues: CASREGLAGTGELFF. For the CDR3, the DNA is TGTGCCAGCAGAGAAGGGCTAGCTGGGACCGGGGAGCTGTTTTTT.

This sequence joins TRBV5-4 and TRBJ2-3; 10 bases match TRBD2. Trimming took 4 bases from V and 3 from J; bases not matched to a gene: 5. Per the germline V gene, CDR1 is SGHNT and CDR2 is YYREEE (reference sequence). This CDR3 is built from 15 residues. The CDR3 protein is CASSPDSGRTDTQYF. CDR3 DNA sequence: TGTGCCAGCAGCCCAGATAGCGGGAGGACAGATACGCAGTATTTT. The whole variable domain, filled in from reference TRBV5-4 and TRBJ2-3, reads ETGVTQSPTHLIKTRGQQVTLRCSSQSGHNTVSWYQQALGQGPQFIFQYYREEENGRGNFPPRFSGLQFPNYSSELNVNALELDDSALYLCASSPDSGRTDTQYFGPGTRLTVL.

V is TRBV11-2 and J is TRBJ2-4, with 9 bases identical to TRBD2. V lost 6 bases and J lost 6; bases outside the gene matches: 21. Germline CDR1 SGHAT, CDR2 FQNNGV. This CDR3 is 19 amino acids long. CDR3 bases: TGTGCCAGCAGACGAATAGGGGGGATAGCGGGAGAAGGAAGAAACATTCAGTACTTC. It yields the protein CASRRIGGIAGEGRNIQYF.